These 21 T cell receptor beta chains originate from one sample sequenced in a study of blood T cell repertoires in COVID-19. Clones were sequenced by immunoSEQ multiplex PCR, and TCRdb holds only the in-frame ones, with some missing. The sample includes fewer than 400,000 clones, more than 70% of them seen just once. Sequencing input: peripheral blood. Receptor source: a man aged 25-45 years with active or convalescent COVID-19.

V gene TRBV19 combines with J gene TRBJ1-6, with TRBD1 matching over 9 bases. V was pared by 6 bases and J by 8 bases, with 8 bases of the junction left unmatched. Per germline, CDR1 LNHDA and CDR2 SQIVND (reference sequence). The CDR3 covers 15 residues. The CDR3 spells CASRDLTGGHSPLHF. CDR3 DNA: TGTGCCAGTAGGGATTTGACAGGGGGTCATTCACCCCTCCACTTT.

The rearrangement joins TRBV6-5 to TRBJ1-1; unclear D gene. Germline V lookup: CDR1 MNHEY, CDR2 SVGAGI. The CDR3 consists of 14 residues. V was shortened by 0 bases and J by 5 bases, with 10 bases between the two germline ends. The CDR3 DNA reads TGTGCCAGCAGTTACTCGAAGAGGGTGACTGAAGCTTTCTTT. Translated: CASSYSKRVTEAFF.

The chain links TRBV7-9 to TRBJ2-7; tentatively, D is TRBD1 (6 bases). The CDR3 is 15 amino acids. Trimming pared 4 bases from V and 3 bases from J, leaving 16 bases between. Germline V gene data show CDR1 as SEHNR and CDR2 as FQNEAQ (reference sequence). The CDR3, as DNA: TGTGCCAGCAGCTCCCTTCGACAGGTGAACTACGAGCAGTACTTC. Its protein product is CASSSLRQVNYEQYF. Full variable domain (rest looked up from reference TRBV7-9 and TRBJ2-7): DTGVSQNPRHKITKRGQNVTFRCDPISEHNRLYWYRQTLGQGPEFLTYFQNEAQLEKSRLLSDRFSAERPKGSFSTLEIQRTEQGDSAMYLCASSSLRQVNYEQYFGPGTRLTVT.

This chain links TRBV28 with TRBJ1-4; no definite D call. This CDR3 has 13 amino acids. V was cut by 3 bases and J by 10 bases, with 12 bases left in between. Germline V gene data show CDR1 as MDHEN and CDR2 as SYDVKM. Written as DNA, the CDR3 is TGTGCCAGCAGTTTGGACTTTGATGCAAAACTGTTTTTT. Protein: CASSLDFDAKLFF. Complete variable domain (other parts from reference TRBV28 and TRBJ1-4): DVKVTQSSRYLVKRTGEKVFLECVQDMDHENMFWYRQDPGLGLRLIYFSYDVKMKEKGDIPEGYSVSREKKERFSLILESASTNQTSMYLCASSLDFDAKLFFGSGTQLSVL.

This sequence joins TRBV10-3 and TRBJ2-6; tentative D call: TRBD1 (6 bases). The CDR3 contains 15 residues. Looked up from germline, CDR1 is ENHRY and CDR2 is SYGVKD. Trimming pared 10 bases from V and 0 bases from J, leaving 13 bases between. The CDR3 loop reads CATWDTFSGANVLTF. The CDR3 coding sequence is TGTGCCACCTGGGACACCTTCTCTGGGGCCAACGTCCTGACTTTC.

This clone appeared a single time. The CDR3 sequence is CASSASIDREAFF. The CDR3 region has the DNA TGTGCCAGCTCGGCCTCAATTGACAGGGAAGCTTTCTTT. The chain uses TRBV18 and TRBJ1-1, with D perhaps TRBD1 (6 bases). CDR3 size: 13 residues. The germline gives CDR1 KGHSH, CDR2 LQKENI. The ends were cut back, 6 bases at V and 8 bases at J, with 16 bases in the middle.

V usage is TRBV3-1 (or the pseudogene TRBV3-2) and J usage is TRBJ1-1; 7 bases match TRBD1. J was trimmed by 1 base and V by 4 bases; bases with no gene match: 3. There are 14 residues in the CDR3. Germline V gives CDR1 LGHDT, CDR2 YNNKEL (reference sequence). The CDR3, as DNA: TGTGCCAGCAGCCGTGGACAGGCGAACACTGAAGCTTTCTTT. Amino acid sequence: CASSRGQANTEAFF.

The chain carries TRBV4-1 and TRBJ2-1; D possibly corresponds to TRBD1 (6 bases). CDR1 and CDR2 (germline): MGHRA, YSYEKL. The length of the CDR3 is 15 residues. V was clipped by 0 bases and J by 5 bases, with 11 bases between them. CDR3 in DNA: TGCGCCAGCAGCCAAGACGAAGAGGGGGACAATGAGCAGTTCTTC. This gives the protein CASSQDEEGDNEQFF.

The chain couples TRBV7-2 to TRBJ2-7; D perhaps matches TRBD1 (6 bases). V was shortened by 2 bases and J by 5 bases, with 10 bases between the two germline ends. Germline-derived CDR1 and CDR2 are SGHTA and FQGNSA. The CDR3 is made up of 13 amino acids. The CDR3 protein is CASSLNRDNEQYF. The CDR3 DNA reads as TGTGCCAGCAGCTTAAACAGGGACAACGAGCAGTACTTC.

The chain links TRBV19 to TRBJ2-6, with a tentative D call TRBD1 (6 bases). Trimming left V 5 bases short and J 2 bases short, with 10 bases between. The CDR3 covers 15 residues. CDR1 is LNHDA, CDR2 SQIVND, per germline (reference sequence). This chain's CDR3 is CASSAQGTGANVLTF. The CDR3 DNA reads TGTGCCAGTAGTGCGCAGGGGACTGGGGCCAACGTCCTGACTTTC.

This rearrangement joins TRBV25-1 to TRBJ2-5, with 8 bases lining up with TRBD1. There are 16 residues in the CDR3. V dropped 2 bases and J dropped 6; count of bases not matched to a gene: 11. In germline, CDR1 is MGHDK, CDR2 SYGVNS. The CDR3 region is CASSEAPATGGKTQYF. The CDR3 DNA reads as TGTGCCAGCAGTGAAGCTCCGGCTACAGGGGGGAAGACCCAGTACTTC. The full variable domain, rest sourced from reference TRBV25-1 and TRBJ2-5, is EADIYQTPRYLVIGTGKKITLECSQTMGHDKMYWYQQDPGMELHLIHYSYGVNSTEKGDLSSESTVSRIRTEHFPLTLESARPSHTSQYLCASSEAPATGGKTQYFGPGTRLLVL.

V usage is TRBV5-1 and J usage is TRBJ1-1; no definite D call. This CDR3 has 15 residues. V dropped 2 bases and J dropped 1 base, with 12 bases sitting between them. In germline, CDR1 is SGHRS, CDR2 YFSETQ. CDR3: CASSFWRNENTEAFF. CDR3 nucleotide sequence: TGCGCCAGCAGCTTTTGGAGGAACGAGAACACTGAAGCTTTCTTT.

Points on this clone: At one end, the junction sequence differs from germline, possibly due to a read error. The chain combines TRBV30 with TRBJ2-3, with 7 bases that match TRBD2. Germline CDR1 GTSNPN, CDR2 SVGIG (reference sequence). This CDR3 has 15 residues. The CDR3 region is CAWSSGREVTNTQYF. The DNA for the CDR3 is TGTGCCTGGAGTTCGGGCCGGGAGGTCACAAATACGCAGTATTTT.

This sequence joins TRBV6-2 or TRBV6-3 and TRBJ2-1, with D possibly TRBD2 on 5 matching bases. CDR1 is MNHEY and CDR2 is SVGEGT in the germline V gene. V lost 0 bases and J lost 4, with 13 bases in between. The CDR3 length is 16 residues. As DNA, the CDR3 is TGTGCCAGCAGTTACTCTGTAGGACTTACATACAATGAGCAGTTCTTC. Encoded protein: CASSYSVGLTYNEQFF.

This chain joins TRBV6-5 and TRBJ2-7, with no clear D. Germline CDR1 and CDR2: MNHEY and SVGAGI. V gave up 4 bases and J gave up 2 bases, with 12 bases separating them. The CDR3 has 14 residues. CDR3 coding DNA: TGTGCCAGCAGTTCCAAACTACCCCCCTACGAGCAGTACTTC. Residues: CASSSKLPPYEQYF.

The J gene is TRBJ1-6, the V gene TRBV6-2 or TRBV6-3, with 7 bases identical to TRBD1. After removal of 2 bases from V and 7 bases from J, the junction contained 5 bases not matched to a gene. This CDR3 region has 15 residues. CDR1 is MNHEY and CDR2 is SVGEGT in the germline V gene. This CDR3 is CASSYAGTANSPLHF. The DNA of the CDR3 is TGTGCCAGCAGTTACGCCGGGACAGCGAATTCACCCCTCCACTTT.

Only a few counts were recorded for this clone. The chain couples TRBV6-5 to TRBJ2-7; a possible D gene is TRBD1 (6 bases). Germline CDR1 is MNHEY and CDR2 is SVGAGI. Trimming cost V 2 bases and J 2 bases, with 10 bases left between them. The length of the CDR3 is 14 residues. CDR3 in DNA: TGTGCCAGCAGTTACGAAGGGGGACCCTACGAGCAGTACTTC. This encodes CASSYEGGPYEQYF.

CDR3 amino acids: CASSFSPGVAEQYF. The CDR3 nucleotides are TGCGCCAGCAGCTTTAGCCCCGGGGTGGCCGAGCAGTACTTC. This chain uses TRBV5-1 with TRBJ2-7; possible D gene TRBD2, 5 bases. The length of the CDR3 is 14 residues. Germline CDR1 reads SGHRS; CDR2 reads YFSETQ. Deletions cut 2 bases from V and 6 bases from J, with 15 bases between.

The chain has TRBV10-3 and TRBJ2-1, with D tentatively TRBD2 (5 bases). This CDR3 is built from 15 residues. The germline V gene encodes CDR1 ENHRY and CDR2 SYGVKD. The V gene lost 6 bases and the J gene lost 1 base, with 13 bases spanning the gap. Here the CDR3 reads CAIRSDSTSYNEQFF. CDR3 nucleotides: TGTGCCATCAGATCGGACTCGACGTCCTACAATGAGCAGTTCTTC.

This chain uses TRBV15 with TRBJ2-7, with 8 positions matching TRBD2. After removal of 2 bases from V and 2 bases from J, the junction contained 17 bases not matched to a gene. Germline assignment: CDR1 LNHNV and CDR2 YYDKDF (reference sequence). The CDR3 extends over 19 amino acids. The CDR3, as DNA: TGTGCCACCAGCAGAAACCCCTCTAGCGGGTATCCCCCCGCCTACGAGCAGTACTTC. Translated: CATSRNPSSGYPPAYEQYF.

The chain has TRBV4-3 and TRBJ2-1, with 12 bases fitting TRBD1. Trimming removed 4 bases from V and 5 bases from J; junction bases left unmatched: 6. Germline V gene data show CDR1 as LGHNA and CDR2 as YSLEER. CDR3 size: 16 residues. CDR3 in DNA: TGCGCCAGCAGCCTCCGGGACAGGGGGCGTCACAATGAGCAGTTCTTC. Its protein is CASSLRDRGRHNEQFF.